The rows below give T cell receptor beta chains drawn from one sample of a study of T cell repertoires in cytomegalovirus infection. From the reads, TCRdb called clonotypes with MiXCR, one entry per CDR3 protein. The top ten hold about an eighth of the sample, which has some 940,000 distinct CDR3 sequences, around 32% seen once. The antigens for these receptors are not known. The sample here was cultured CD8+ T cells from PBMCs, taken from culture after CMV antigen stimulation. Receptors were obtained from a human donor in good health (CMV status not recorded). Some clones in this sample may be carry-over from other donors' samples. Both conserved end residues are part of each CDR3. The D gene is left open where the match is weak. Where a row states a size, it is once, few, many or the class of an expanded clone; other rows omit it.

d_gene	v_gene	abundance	j_gene	CDR3aa	CDR3nt
NA	TRBV12-5	NA	TRBJ2-5	CASSLRSSTGKTQYF	TGTGCTAGTAGTTTGAGATCTAGCACGGGGAAGACCCAGTACTTC
NA	TRBV27	NA	TRBJ1-2	CASSPYSTGVSGYTF	TGTGCCAGCAGCCCCTACTCGACAGGTGTCTCTGGCTACACCTTC
TRBD1	TRBV6-1	once	TRBJ2-7	CASKGADPYEQYF	TGTGCCAGCAAGGGGGCGGACCCCTACGAGCAGTACTTC
NA	TRBV7-6	few	TRBJ1-2	CASSKTNTGDPYGYTF	TGTGCCAGCAGCAAAACCAACACCGGGGACCCGTATGGCTACACCTTC
TRBD2	TRBV27	few	TRBJ2-3	CASSLLGGRTDTQYF	TGTGCCAGCAGTTTACTCGGGGGGAGGACAGATACGCAGTATTTT
NA	TRBV6-5	NA	TRBJ1-5	CASSYGDPTVTGAPQHF	TGTGCCAGCAGTTACGGGGACCCCACGGTCACCGGGGCGCCCCAGCATTTT
NA	TRBV7-4	NA	TRBJ1-2	CASSLPGIFYGYTF	TGTGCCAGCAGCTTACCGGGGATATTCTATGGCTACACCTTC
NA	TRBV7-3	NA	TRBJ2-1	CASSLATGSMGEQFF	TGTGCCAGCAGCTTAGCCACGGGCTCCATGGGTGAGCAGTTCTTC
TRBD2	TRBV7-9	NA	TRBJ2-7	CASSASGETYEQYF	TGTGCCAGCAGCGCTAGCGGGGAAACGTACGAGCAGTACTTC
TRBD1	TRBV6-1	many	TRBJ2-7	CASQTGAKYF	TGTGCCAGCCAGACAGGGGCGAAGTACTTC
TRBD1	TRBV4-1	NA	TRBJ2-3	CASSLRDRTTDTQYF	TGCGCCAGCAGCCTTAGGGACAGAACCACAGATACGCAGTATTTT
NA	TRBV19	NA	TRBJ2-3	CASSIRAGDTQYF	TGTGCCAGTAGTATACGGGCCGGAGATACGCAGTATTTT
TRBD1	TRBV3-1	NA	TRBJ1-2	CASSQVKGAAHGYTF	TGTGCCAGCAGCCAAGTTAAGGGGGCTGCACATGGCTACACCTTC
NA	TRBV25-1	NA	TRBJ1-1	CASRHGVGVNTEAFF	TGTGCCAGCAGACACGGGGTCGGGGTGAACACTGAAGCTTTCTTT
TRBD1	TRBV6-2/TRBV6-3	NA	TRBJ1-5	CASSYSKTGHSNQPQHF	TGTGCCAGCAGTTACTCGAAGACAGGGCATAGCAATCAGCCCCAGCATTTT
TRBD1	TRBV7-2	many	TRBJ2-7	CASSYGQGPYEQYF	TGTGCCAGCAGCTACGGACAGGGTCCCTACGAGCAGTACTTC
TRBD2	TRBV7-9	few	TRBJ2-7	CASSPASGVIEQYF	TGTGCCAGCAGCCCGGCTAGCGGGGTGATCGAGCAGTACTTC
TRBD2	TRBV6-2/TRBV6-3	NA	TRBJ2-3	CASSYQPLPGLATDTQYF	TGTGCCAGCAGTTACCAACCCCTCCCGGGACTAGCCACAGATACGCAGTATTTT
NA	TRBV4-1	NA	TRBJ2-1	CASSQKGGEQFF	TGCGCCAGCAGCCAGAAGGGGGGTGAGCAGTTCTTC
NA	TRBV4-2	few	TRBJ2-2	CASSQGIPGGGLNTGELFF	TGTGCCAGCAGCCAAGGGATCCCTGGCGGGGGCCTAAACACCGGGGAGCTGTTTTTT
TRBD1	TRBV6-6	NA	TRBJ1-2	CASSYNRGWINFGYTF	TGTGCCAGCAGTTACAACAGGGGGTGGATTAACTTCGGCTACACCTTC
NA	TRBV7-4	NA	TRBJ2-3	CASSSRHGGPSTDTQYF	TGTGCCAGCAGCTCTAGGCACGGGGGGCCGAGCACAGATACGCAGTATTTT
TRBD2	TRBV20-1	NA	TRBJ2-5	CSARGWGGETQYF	TGCAGTGCTAGGGGATGGGGGGGGGAGACCCAGTACTTC
TRBD1	TRBV27	NA	TRBJ1-4	CASIFGTVGLKDEKLFF	TGTGCCAGCATATTTGGGACAGTCGGGTTGAAGGATGAAAAACTGTTTTTT
TRBD2	TRBV7-9	NA	TRBJ2-7	CASSQGLAGKYEQYF	TGTGCCAGCAGCCAGGGACTAGCGGGGAAGTACGAGCAGTACTTC
NA	TRBV5-6	NA	TRBJ2-7	CASDLGGGFPYEQYF	TGTGCCAGCGACCTTGGCGGGGGCTTCCCCTACGAGCAGTACTTC
TRBD1	TRBV25-1	NA	TRBJ2-6	CATGGQGRYSGANVLTF	TGTGCCACCGGGGGACAGGGAAGATACTCTGGGGCCAACGTCCTGACTTTC
NA	TRBV7-2	many	TRBJ2-1	CASSPPDSPYNEQFF	TGTGCCAGCAGCCCACCGGACTCTCCCTACAATGAGCAGTTCTTC
NA	TRBV2	NA	TRBJ2-1	CASFGTRDAGDEQFF	TGTGCCAGCTTCGGAACTAGAGACGCCGGCGATGAGCAGTTCTTC
NA	TRBV15	few	TRBJ2-7	CATSEVMSYEQYF	TGTGCCACCAGCGAGGTTATGTCCTACGAGCAGTACTTC
NA	TRBV20-1	few	TRBJ2-7	CSARDQRSYEQYF	TGCAGTGCTAGAGATCAGCGGTCCTACGAGCAGTACTTC